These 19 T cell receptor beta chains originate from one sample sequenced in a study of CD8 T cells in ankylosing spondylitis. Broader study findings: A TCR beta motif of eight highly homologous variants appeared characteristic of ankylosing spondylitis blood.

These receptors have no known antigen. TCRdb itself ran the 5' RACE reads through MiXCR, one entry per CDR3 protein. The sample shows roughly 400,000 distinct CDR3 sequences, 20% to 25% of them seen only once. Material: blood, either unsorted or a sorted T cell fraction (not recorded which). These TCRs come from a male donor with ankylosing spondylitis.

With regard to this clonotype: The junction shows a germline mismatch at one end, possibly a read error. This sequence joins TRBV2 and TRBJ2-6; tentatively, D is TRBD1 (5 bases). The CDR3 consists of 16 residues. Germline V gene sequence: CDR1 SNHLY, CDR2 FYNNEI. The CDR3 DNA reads TGTGCCAGCATTCGCCCCTCAGGGCCTGGGGCCTACGTCCTGACTTTC. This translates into CASIRPSGPGAYVLTF.

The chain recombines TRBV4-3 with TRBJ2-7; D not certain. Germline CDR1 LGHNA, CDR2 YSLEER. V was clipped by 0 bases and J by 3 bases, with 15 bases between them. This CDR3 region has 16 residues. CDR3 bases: TGCGCCAGCAGCCAAGATTGGTCTGGCACATTCTACGAGCAGTACTTC. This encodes CASSQDWSGTFYEQYF.

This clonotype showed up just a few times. As DNA, the CDR3 is TGCAGTGCCATTCGATCCGGGGGACTAGGGGGTAAGGAGCAGTTCTTC. Its translation: CSAIRSGGLGGKEQFF. J is TRBJ2-1 and V is TRBV20-1, with 8 bases aligning to TRBD2. V shed 6 bases and J 10 bases; nucleotides not matched to a gene: 20. Germline lookup yields CDR1 DFQATT and CDR2 SNEGSKA (reference sequence). The CDR3 consists of 16 residues.

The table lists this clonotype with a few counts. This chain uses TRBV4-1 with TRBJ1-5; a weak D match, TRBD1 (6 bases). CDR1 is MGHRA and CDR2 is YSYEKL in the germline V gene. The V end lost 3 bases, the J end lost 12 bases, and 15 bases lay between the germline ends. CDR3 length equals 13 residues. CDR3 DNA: TGCGCCAGCAGCCAGAACAGGGAGAATTACCAGCATTTT. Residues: CASSQNRENYQHF.

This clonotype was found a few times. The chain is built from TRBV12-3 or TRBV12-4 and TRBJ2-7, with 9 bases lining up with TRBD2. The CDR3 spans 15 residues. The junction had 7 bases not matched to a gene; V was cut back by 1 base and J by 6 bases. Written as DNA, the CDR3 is TGTGCCAGCAGTTTAGGGCTAGCGGGACTAAGCGAGCAGTACTTC. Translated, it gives CASSLGLAGLSEQYF.

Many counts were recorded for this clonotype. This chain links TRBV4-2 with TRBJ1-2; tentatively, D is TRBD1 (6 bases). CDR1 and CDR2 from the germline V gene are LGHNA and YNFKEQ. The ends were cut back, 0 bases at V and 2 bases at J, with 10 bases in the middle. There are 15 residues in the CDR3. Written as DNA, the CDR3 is TGTGCCAGCAGCCAAGACAGGGGCGGAAACTATGGCTACACCTTC. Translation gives CASSQDRGGNYGYTF.

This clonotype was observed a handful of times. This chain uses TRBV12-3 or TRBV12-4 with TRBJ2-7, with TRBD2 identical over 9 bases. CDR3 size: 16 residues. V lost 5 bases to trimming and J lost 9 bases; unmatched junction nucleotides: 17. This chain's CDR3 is CASSPRGQTSGLAQYF. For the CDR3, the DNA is TGTGCCAGCAGTCCAAGGGGACAGACTAGCGGATTGGCGCAGTACTTC.

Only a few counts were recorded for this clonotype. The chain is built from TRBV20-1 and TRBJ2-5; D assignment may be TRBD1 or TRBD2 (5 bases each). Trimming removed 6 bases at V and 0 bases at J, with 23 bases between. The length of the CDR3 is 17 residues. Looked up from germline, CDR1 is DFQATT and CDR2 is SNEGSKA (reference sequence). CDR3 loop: CSARPPPYGTDQETQYF. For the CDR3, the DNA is TGCAGTGCCAGACCCCCACCTTACGGGACGGACCAAGAGACCCAGTACTTC.

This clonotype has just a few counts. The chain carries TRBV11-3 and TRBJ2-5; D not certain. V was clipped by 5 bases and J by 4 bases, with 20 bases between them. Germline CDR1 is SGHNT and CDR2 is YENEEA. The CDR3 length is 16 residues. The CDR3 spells CASSTLFSKKGETQYF. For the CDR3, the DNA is TGTGCCAGCAGCACCCTATTCAGTAAAAAGGGAGAGACCCAGTACTTC.

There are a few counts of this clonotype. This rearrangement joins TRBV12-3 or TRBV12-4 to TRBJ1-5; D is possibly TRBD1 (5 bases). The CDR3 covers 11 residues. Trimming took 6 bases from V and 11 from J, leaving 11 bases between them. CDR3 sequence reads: CASSQPGAQHF. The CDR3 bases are TGTGCCAGCAGCCAACCGGGGGCCCAGCATTTT.

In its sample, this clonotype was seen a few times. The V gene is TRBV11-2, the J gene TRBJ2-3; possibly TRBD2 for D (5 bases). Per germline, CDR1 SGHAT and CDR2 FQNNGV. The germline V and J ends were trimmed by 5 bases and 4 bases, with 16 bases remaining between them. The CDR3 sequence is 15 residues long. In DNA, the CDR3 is TGTGCCAGCAGCGACTTCCGGAGCGGCCCAGATACGCAGTATTTT. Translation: CASSDFRSGPDTQYF.

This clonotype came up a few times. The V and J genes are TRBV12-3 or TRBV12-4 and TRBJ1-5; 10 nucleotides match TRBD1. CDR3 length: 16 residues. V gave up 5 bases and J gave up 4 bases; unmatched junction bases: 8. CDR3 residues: CASSPPGQGLNQPQHF. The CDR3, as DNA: TGTGCCAGCAGTCCCCCGGGACAGGGGTTGAATCAGCCCCAGCATTTT.

The CDR3 is CSARLTGQGNSPLHF. The CDR3 region has the DNA TGCAGCGCTCGATTGACGGGACAGGGGAATTCACCCCTCCACTTT. The chain has TRBV29-1 and TRBJ1-6, with 10 bases identical to TRBD1. Germline loops: CDR1 SQVTM, CDR2 ANQGSEA. The V gene end was trimmed by 7 bases and the J gene end by 7 bases; junction bases not matched to a gene: 10. The CDR3 totals 15 residues.

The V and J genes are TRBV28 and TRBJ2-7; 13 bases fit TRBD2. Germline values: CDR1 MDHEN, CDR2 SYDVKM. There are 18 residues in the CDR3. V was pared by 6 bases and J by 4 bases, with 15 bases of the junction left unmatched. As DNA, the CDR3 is TGTGCCAGCAGCTCGTTCCCCCTACTAGCGGGAGGGCTATACGAGCAGTACTTC. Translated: CASSSFPLLAGGLYEQYF.

CDR3 residues: CSAEADRAGTDTQYF. The CDR3 DNA sequence: TGCAGCGCCGAGGCGGACAGGGCGGGTACAGATACGCAGTATTTT. The chain combines TRBV29-1 with TRBJ2-3, with 8 bases fitting TRBD1. The CDR3 loop spans 15 amino acids. The V gene end was trimmed by 7 bases and the J gene end by 3 bases; junction bases not matched to a gene: 12. CDR1 is SQVTM, CDR2 ANQGSEA, per germline.

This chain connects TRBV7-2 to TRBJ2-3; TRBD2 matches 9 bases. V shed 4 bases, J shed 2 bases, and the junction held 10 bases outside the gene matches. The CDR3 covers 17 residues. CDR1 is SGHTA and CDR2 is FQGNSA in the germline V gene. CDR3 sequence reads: CASSYSAGGLSTDTQYF. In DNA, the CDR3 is TGTGCCAGCAGCTACTCAGCGGGAGGACTTTCCACAGATACGCAGTATTTT.

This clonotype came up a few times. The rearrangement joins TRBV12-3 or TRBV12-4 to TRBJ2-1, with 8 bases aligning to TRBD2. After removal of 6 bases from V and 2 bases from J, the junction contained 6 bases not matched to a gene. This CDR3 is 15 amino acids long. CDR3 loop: CASRSSGRTYNEQFF. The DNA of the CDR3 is TGTGCCAGCAGATCTAGCGGGCGAACCTACAATGAGCAGTTCTTC.

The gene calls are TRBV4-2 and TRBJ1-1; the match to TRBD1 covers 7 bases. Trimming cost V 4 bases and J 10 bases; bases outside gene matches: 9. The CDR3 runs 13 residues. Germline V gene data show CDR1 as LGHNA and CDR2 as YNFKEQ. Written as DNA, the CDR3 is TGTGCCAGCAGCCTACAGGGGACCCTGACAGCTTTCTTT. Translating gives CASSLQGTLTAFF.

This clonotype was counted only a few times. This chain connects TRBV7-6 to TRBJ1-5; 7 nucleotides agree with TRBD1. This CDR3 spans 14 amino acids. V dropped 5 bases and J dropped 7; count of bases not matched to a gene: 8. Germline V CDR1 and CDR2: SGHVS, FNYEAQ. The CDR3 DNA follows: TGTGCCAGCAGCCCCAGGGGGGGTGAACAGCCCCAGCATTTT. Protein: CASSPRGGEQPQHF.